The rows below give T cell receptor beta chains drawn from one sample of a study of CD8+ T cells in alopecia areata. Data came from immunoSEQ multiplex PCR; TCRdb stores just in-frame clones and leaves some out. The sample has fewer than 250,000 clones, 40% to 55% seen once. This specimen consisted of CD4+ T cells sorted from blood, obtained at roughly week 36, from a patient treated with tofacitinib. The receptors originated from a human donor with alopecia areata. Both conserved end residues are part of each CDR3. The D gene is left open where the match is weak. Clone sizes are given selectively: once, few, many, or a class where the clone is expanded.

CDR3 protein: CASSLEGGTGELFF
CDR3 DNA: TGCGCCAGCAGCTTGGAAGGGGGCACCGGGGAGCTGTTTTTT
V gene: TRBV5-1
J gene: TRBJ2-2
clone size: .
D gene: .

CDR3 protein: CASSVGAGVVDTQYF
CDR3 DNA: TGTGCCAGCAGTGTCGGAGCGGGAGTTGTAGATACGCAGTATTTT
V gene: TRBV25-1
J gene: TRBJ2-3
clone size: once
D gene: TRBD2

CDR3 protein: CASSLKAGYEQYF
CDR3 DNA: TGTGCCAGCAGCCTCAAGGCAGGGTACGAGCAGTACTTC
V gene: TRBV11-2
J gene: TRBJ2-7
clone size: .
D gene: .

CDR3 protein: CASSSSQGALGNTIYF
CDR3 DNA: TGTGCCAGCAGCTCTTCTCAGGGGGCGCTTGGAAACACCATATATTTT
V gene: TRBV5-4
J gene: TRBJ1-3
clone size: few
D gene: TRBD1

CDR3 protein: CATSRGAGTGGYEQYF
CDR3 DNA: TGTGCCACCAGCAGGGGGGCCGGGACAGGGGGCTACGAGCAGTACTTC
V gene: TRBV15
J gene: TRBJ2-7
clone size: .
D gene: TRBD1

CDR3 protein: CASSHNRDRGINYGYTF
CDR3 DNA: TGCGCCAGCAGCCATAACCGGGACAGGGGAATAAACTATGGCTACACCTTC
V gene: TRBV4-1
J gene: TRBJ1-2
clone size: few
D gene: TRBD1

CDR3 protein: CAWSVNIGEQFF
CDR3 DNA: TGTGCCTGGAGTGTAAATATCGGTGAGCAGTTCTTC
V gene: TRBV30
J gene: TRBJ2-1
clone size: .
D gene: .

CDR3 protein: CASSIYTGELFF
CDR3 DNA: TGTGCCAGCAGCATTTATACCGGGGAGCTGTTTTTT
V gene: TRBV6-5
J gene: TRBJ2-2
clone size: .
D gene: .

CDR3 protein: CASSATSGDAYEQYF
CDR3 DNA: TGCGCCAGCAGCGCAACTAGCGGGGACGCCTACGAGCAGTACTTC
V gene: TRBV5-1
J gene: TRBJ2-7
clone size: .
D gene: TRBD2

CDR3 protein: CASSSKSTTQMIQYF
CDR3 DNA: TGTGCCAGCTCATCCAAGTCCACAACACAGATGATTCAGTACTTC
V gene: TRBV18
J gene: TRBJ2-4
clone size: few
D gene: .

CDR3 protein: CASSQILGGEAFF
CDR3 DNA: TGTGCCAGCAGCCAGATATTGGGGGGCGAAGCTTTCTTT
V gene: TRBV9
J gene: TRBJ1-1
clone size: .
D gene: .

CDR3 protein: CASSPPGGLAKNIQYF
CDR3 DNA: TGTGCCAGCAGTCCACCTGGGGGCCTAGCCAAAAACATTCAGTACTTC
V gene: TRBV5-6
J gene: TRBJ2-4
clone size: .
D gene: .

CDR3 protein: CASSPGYRGYTF
CDR3 DNA: TGTGCCAGCAGCCCGGGTTATCGGGGCTACACCTTC
V gene: TRBV5-6
J gene: TRBJ1-2
clone size: .
D gene: .

CDR3 protein: CSAREQDIQYF
CDR3 DNA: TGCAGTGCTAGAGAACAGGATATTCAGTACTTC
V gene: TRBV20-1
J gene: TRBJ2-4
clone size: few
D gene: .

CDR3 protein: CASSLPTTMNTEAFF
CDR3 DNA: TGCGCCAGCAGCCTACCAACGACAATGAACACTGAAGCTTTCTTT
V gene: TRBV4-1
J gene: TRBJ1-1
clone size: .
D gene: .

CDR3 protein: CASSKDGTGYYEQYF
CDR3 DNA: TGCGCCAGCAGCAAAGACGGGACAGGGTATTACGAGCAGTACTTC
V gene: TRBV5-1
J gene: TRBJ2-7
clone size: many
D gene: TRBD1

CDR3 protein: CASSSEETQYF
CDR3 DNA: TGTGCCAGCAGCTCAGAAGAGACCCAGTACTTC
V gene: TRBV7-9
J gene: TRBJ2-5
clone size: .
D gene: .

CDR3 protein: CSVVGRRDPASTDTQYF
CDR3 DNA: TGCAGCGTTGTTGGCAGGAGGGACCCGGCTAGCACAGATACGCAGTATTTT
V gene: TRBV29-1
J gene: TRBJ2-3
clone size: few
D gene: .

CDR3 protein: CASSDWGRGQPQHF
CDR3 DNA: TGTGCCAGCAGTGACTGGGGGAGAGGGCAGCCCCAGCATTTT
V gene: TRBV2
J gene: TRBJ1-5
clone size: .
D gene: .

CDR3 protein: CAWSGASGIQETQYF
CDR3 DNA: TGTGCCTGGAGTGGGGCTAGCGGGATCCAAGAGACCCAGTACTTC
V gene: TRBV30
J gene: TRBJ2-5
clone size: .
D gene: TRBD2

CDR3 protein: CASSIGGHQPQHF
CDR3 DNA: TGTGCCAGCAGCATAGGGGGTCATCAGCCCCAGCATTTT
V gene: TRBV7-2
J gene: TRBJ1-5
clone size: once
D gene: .

CDR3 protein: CSASPGVEQFF
CDR3 DNA: TGCAGTGCTAGCCCGGGAGTTGAGCAGTTCTTC
V gene: TRBV20-1
J gene: TRBJ2-1
clone size: .
D gene: .

CDR3 protein: CASSGRPGGEQFF
CDR3 DNA: TGTGCCAGCAGCGGACGCCCGGGAGGTGAGCAGTTCTTC
V gene: TRBV6-6
J gene: TRBJ2-1
clone size: few
D gene: TRBD2